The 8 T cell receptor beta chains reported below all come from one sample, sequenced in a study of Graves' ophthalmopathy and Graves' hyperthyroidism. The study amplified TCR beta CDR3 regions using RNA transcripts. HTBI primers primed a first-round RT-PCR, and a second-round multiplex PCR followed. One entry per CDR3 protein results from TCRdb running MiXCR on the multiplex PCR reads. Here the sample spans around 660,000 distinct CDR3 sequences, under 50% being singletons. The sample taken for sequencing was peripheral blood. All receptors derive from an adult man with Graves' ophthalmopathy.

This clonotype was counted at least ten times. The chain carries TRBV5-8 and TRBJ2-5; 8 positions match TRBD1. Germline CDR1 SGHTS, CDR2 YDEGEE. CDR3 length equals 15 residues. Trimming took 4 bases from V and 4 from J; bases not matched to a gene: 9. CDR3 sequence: CASSTGQGGTETQYF. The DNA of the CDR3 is TGTGCCAGCAGCACCGGACAGGGTGGGACAGAGACCCAGTACTTC.

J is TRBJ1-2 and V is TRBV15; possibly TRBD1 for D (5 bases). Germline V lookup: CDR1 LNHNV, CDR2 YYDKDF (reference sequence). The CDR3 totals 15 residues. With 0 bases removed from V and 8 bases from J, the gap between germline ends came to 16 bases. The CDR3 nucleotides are TGTGCCACCAGCAGAGATTTTTCAGGGCCGGCGGGCTACACCTTC. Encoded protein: CATSRDFSGPAGYTF.

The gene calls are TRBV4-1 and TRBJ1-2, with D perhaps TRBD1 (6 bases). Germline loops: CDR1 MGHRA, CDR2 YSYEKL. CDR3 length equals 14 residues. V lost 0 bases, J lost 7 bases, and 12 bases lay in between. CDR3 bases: TGCGCCAGCAGCCAAGAATGGGGGGCTGGTGGCTACACCTTC. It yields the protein CASSQEWGAGGYTF.

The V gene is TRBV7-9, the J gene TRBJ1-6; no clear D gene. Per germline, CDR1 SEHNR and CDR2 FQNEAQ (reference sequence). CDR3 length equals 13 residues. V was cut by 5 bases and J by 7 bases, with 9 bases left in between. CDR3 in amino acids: CASSPQLNSPLHF. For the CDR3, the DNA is TGTGCCAGCAGCCCCCAGCTGAATTCACCCCTCCACTTT.

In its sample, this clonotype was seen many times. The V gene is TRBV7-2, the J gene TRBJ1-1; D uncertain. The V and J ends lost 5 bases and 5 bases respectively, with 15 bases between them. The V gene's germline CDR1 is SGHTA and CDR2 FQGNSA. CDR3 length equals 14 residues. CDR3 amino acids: CASSRGWSSTEAFF. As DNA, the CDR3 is TGTGCCAGCAGCCGAGGCTGGTCTAGTACTGAAGCTTTCTTT.

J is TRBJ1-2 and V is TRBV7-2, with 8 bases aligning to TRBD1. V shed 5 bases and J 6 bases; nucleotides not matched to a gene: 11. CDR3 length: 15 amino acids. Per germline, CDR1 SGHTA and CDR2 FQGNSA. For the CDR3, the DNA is TGTGCCAGCAGCCATACGCAGGGGGCGTCTGATGGCTACACCTTC. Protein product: CASSHTQGASDGYTF.

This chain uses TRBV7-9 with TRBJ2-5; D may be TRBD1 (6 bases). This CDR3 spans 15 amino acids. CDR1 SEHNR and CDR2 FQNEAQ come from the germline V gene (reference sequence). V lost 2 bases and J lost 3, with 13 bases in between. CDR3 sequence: CASSLQGTAEETQYF. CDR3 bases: TGTGCCAGCAGCTTACAGGGGACGGCCGAAGAGACCCAGTACTTC.

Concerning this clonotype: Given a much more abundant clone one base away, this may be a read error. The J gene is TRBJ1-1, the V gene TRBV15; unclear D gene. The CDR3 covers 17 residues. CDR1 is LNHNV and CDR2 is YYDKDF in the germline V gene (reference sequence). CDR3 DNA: TGTGCCACCAACAGACCCCAACTCGGCCTTATGAACACTGAAGCTTTCTTT. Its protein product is CATNRPQLGLMNTEAFF.